The entry that follows covers one T cell receptor beta chain sequence. Antigen specificity is unknown. Unmatched junction bases numbered 1, after V lost 0 bases and J lost 0 bases. CDR3 size: 15 residues. Germline CDR1 reads SGDLS; CDR2 reads YYNGEE. This table comes from immunoSEQ multiplex PCR, and its TCRdb copy is limited to in-frame clones, with some not included. The table records fewer than 45,000 clones, roughly two thirds of them present only once. The sample comes from a study of PD-1 blockade in classical Hodgkin lymphoma. Study-level results: Repertoire differences lack defined causes, possibly disease activity or prior therapy.

Time point of the sample: cycle 4 day 1 (C4D1), after around six weeks of nivolumab. No patient escaped relapse after autologous stem cell transplantation, and brentuximab vedotin exposure varied. The input for sequencing was peripheral blood mononuclear cells (PBMCs), taken before the fourth cycle of nivolumab. V gene TRBV9 combines with J gene TRBJ2-7; TRBD2 matches at 9 bases. This receptor was identified in a human donor with classical Hodgkin lymphoma. The CDR3 DNA reads TGTGCCAGCAGCGTAGGACTAGCGGACTCCTACGAGCAGTACTTC. Translation: CASSVGLADSYEQYF.